Listed below are T cell receptor beta chains from one sample, sequenced in a study of molecular identifiers for immune sequencing clone quantification. TCRdb itself ran the PCR reads through MiXCR, one entry per CDR3 protein. The sample lists a few hundred thousand distinct CDR3 sequences; over 20% were seen once. Sequencing was done on a sample of naive CD8+ T cells from blood, with Jurkat cell RNA spiked in. These receptors all come from a human donor in good health. Some libraries in this study had Jurkat cell RNA spiked in. CDR3s include the opening cysteine and the closing phenylalanine or tryptophan.

j_call,v_call,cdr3_aa
TRBJ2-3,TRBV20-1,CSARPGTVNADTQYF
TRBJ2-5,TRBV3-1,CASSQAWDKEGTQYF
TRBJ2-3,TRBV5-5,CASSAGRINTDTQYF
TRBJ1-1,TRBV6-5,CASSSLDAGLNTEASF
TRBJ1-1,TRBV4-1,CASSPPTVAEAFF
TRBJ2-2,TRBV19,CASSKHLGNTGELFF
TRBJ2-6,TRBV12-3/TRBV12-4,CASSSMDDGANVLTF
TRBJ1-3,TRBV7-9,CASSLAEDLKNVFPPEVTDF
TRBJ2-5,TRBV7-8,CASSLAAVSTDQETQYF
TRBJ1-4,TRBV9,CASSVSGQGGEKLFF